This entry features one T cell receptor (beta chain) sequence. This specimen belongs to a study of T cells in Graves' hyperthyroidism and ophthalmopathy. Germline values: CDR1 MNHEY, CDR2 SVGAGI. The CDR3 loop spans 15 amino acids. V was clipped by 2 bases and J by 5 bases, with 13 bases between them. Amplification of TCR beta CDR3 regions was performed using RNA transcripts as template. HTBI primers drove first-round RT-PCR of the TCR CDR3. TCRdb re-called the multiplex PCR reads with MiXCR, one entry per CDR3 protein. This sample has around 500,000 distinct CDR3 sequences, with around a fifth found just once.

The sequenced sample consisted of blood. This clonotype originated in a woman in her sixties or seventies with Graves' ophthalmopathy. The chain couples TRBV6-5 to TRBJ1-5; D is ambiguous. As DNA, the CDR3 is TGTGCCAGCAGTTACCCCTCCCCGTATGATCAGCCCCAGCATTTT. It encodes CASSYPSPYDQPQHF.